The 21 T cell receptor beta chains below come from one sample, sequenced in a study of cytomegalovirus exposure and HLA in healthy donors. Assay used: immunoSEQ multiplex PCR; TCRdb lists only in-frame clones, some missing. The sample comprises about 170,000 clones, 96% of which are singletons, and 0.89% rests with the top ten. Sample: PBMCs. These receptor sequences come from a woman between 18 and 29 years old in good health and CMV-seronegative.

The V and J genes are TRBV19 and TRBJ2-7; 8 nucleotides align to TRBD1. The germline V gene has CDR1 LNHDA and CDR2 SQIVND (reference sequence). The V and J ends lost 3 bases and 3 bases, in that order; junction bases with no gene match: 7. The CDR3 is 15 residues long. The CDR3 is CASSIPGQGIYEQYF. CDR3 bases: TGTGCCAGTAGTATCCCAGGACAGGGCATCTACGAGCAGTACTTC.

The chain is built from TRBV21-1 and TRBJ2-7; TRBD2, the table's D call, was not compared with the DNA. TRBV21-1 is termed a pseudogene. This CDR3 comprises 14 residues. The CDR3 nucleotides are TGTGCCAGCAGCAAAGATCGCGGGCAGACCGAGCAGTACTTC. Its protein is CASSKDRGQTEQYF.

This chain links TRBV4-2 with TRBJ2-7, with D tentatively TRBD1 (7 bases). The CDR3 has 17 residues. Germline-derived CDR1 and CDR2 are LGHNA and YNFKEQ. Trimming stripped 4 bases from V and 0 bases from J, with 19 bases between. The CDR3 bases are TGTGCCAGCAGCCCAGGGGGGAAGGGTTCTATCTCCTACGAGCAGTACTTC. Protein: CASSPGGKGSISYEQYF.

This clone occurred once. The chain joins TRBV5-6 to TRBJ2-5, with D unresolved. With 2 bases removed from V and 3 bases from J, the gap between germline ends came to 2 bases. Germline V gene data show CDR1 as SGHDT and CDR2 as YYEEEE. CDR3 size: 11 residues. The CDR3 loop reads CASSFEETQYF. The CDR3, as DNA: TGTGCCAGCAGCTTCGAAGAGACCCAGTACTTC.

This chain joins TRBV7-2 and TRBJ1-2; TRBD1 agrees at 7 bases. V shed 1 base and J 6 bases; nucleotides not matched to a gene: 11. This CDR3 is 16 amino acids long. From germline, CDR1 is SGHTA and CDR2 FQGNSA. This chain's CDR3 is CASSLVGGVTTDGYTF. CDR3 in DNA: TGTGCCAGCAGCTTAGTAGGGGGCGTCACTACAGATGGCTACACCTTC. Variable domain in full (rest from reference TRBV7-2 and TRBJ1-2): GAGVSQSPSNKVTEKGKDVELRCDPISGHTALYWYRQSLGQGLEFLIYFQGNSAPDKSGLPSDRFSAERTGGSVSTLTIQRTQQEDSAVYLCASSLVGGVTTDGYTFGSGTRLTVV.

The chain is built from TRBV9 and TRBJ2-5; 9 bases are a match to TRBD2. CDR1 and CDR2 (germline): SGDLS, YYNGEE. Unmatched junction bases numbered 9, after V lost 4 bases and J lost 2 bases. The CDR3 has 16 residues. As DNA, the CDR3 is TGTGCCAGCAGCCGTAGATGGAGCGGGGGGCAAGAGACCCAGTACTTC. Protein: CASSRRWSGGQETQYF.

Here the CDR3 reads CASNLAGAGTGELFF. Written as DNA, the CDR3 is TGTGCCAGCAATCTAGCGGGAGCGGGCACCGGGGAGCTGTTTTTT. The rearrangement links TRBV2 to TRBJ2-2; the match to TRBD2 covers 10 bases. The germline CDR1 and CDR2 sequences are SNHLY and FYNNEI. The trim removed 7 bases at V and 4 bases at J, leaving 6 bases unmatched. The CDR3 totals 15 residues.

The rearrangement joins TRBV5-1 to TRBJ1-1, with D maybe TRBD1 (5 bases). This CDR3 has 15 amino acids. Germline V gene sequence: CDR1 SGHRS, CDR2 YFSETQ. The V and J ends lost 4 bases and 1 base respectively, with 14 bases between them. In nucleotides, the CDR3 is TGCGCCAGCAGCCCATTATCAGGACAGAACACTGAAGCTTTCTTT. The encoded protein is CASSPLSGQNTEAFF.

In DNA form, the CDR3 reads TGTGCCAGCAGCCGGACTAGCGGGTACAATGAGCAGTTCTTC. Its protein product is CASSRTSGYNEQFF. The chain combines TRBV9 with TRBJ2-1; 11 bases align to TRBD2. Trimming took 4 bases from V and 4 from J; bases not matched to a gene: 1. This CDR3 spans 14 amino acids. Germline-derived CDR1 and CDR2 are SGDLS and YYNGEE.

The chain employs TRBV5-1 and TRBJ1-2, with D possibly TRBD1 on 5 matching bases. Germline CDR1 is SGHRS and CDR2 is YFSETQ. CDR3 length: 15 amino acids. The V and J ends lost 0 bases and 3 bases respectively, with 12 bases between them. CDR3 sequence: CASSLDRGYDYGYTF. The DNA for the CDR3 is TGCGCCAGCAGCTTGGATCGGGGGTACGACTATGGCTACACCTTC.

The chain has TRBV6-6 and TRBJ1-5, with D possibly TRBD1 on 6 matching bases. Looked up from germline, CDR1 is MNHNY and CDR2 is SVGAGI (reference sequence). The CDR3 has 13 residues. V dropped 10 bases and J dropped 2 bases, with 12 bases sitting between them. CDR3 sequence reads: CATMDSGNQPQHF. DNA of the CDR3: TGTGCCACCATGGACAGTGGCAATCAGCCCCAGCATTTT.

The V gene is TRBV2, the J gene TRBJ2-5; TRBD1 is a possible D gene (6 bases). This CDR3 comprises 14 residues. The V and J ends lost 6 bases and 4 bases respectively, with 15 bases between them. CDR1 SNHLY and CDR2 FYNNEI come from the germline V gene. As DNA, the CDR3 is TGTGCCAGCAGATTTTGGACAGACCCAGAGACCCAGTACTTC. Its translation: CASRFWTDPETQYF.

V and J are TRBV6-5 and TRBJ2-6, with D unresolved. Germline V lookup: CDR1 MNHEY, CDR2 SVGAGI. The CDR3 is 15 residues long. V dropped 6 bases and J dropped 0 bases, with 9 bases sitting between them. CDR3 DNA sequence: TGTGCCAGCAGCCGCACTCTCTCTGGGGCCAACGTCCTGACTTTC. Its protein product is CASSRTLSGANVLTF.

V is TRBV5-6 and J is TRBJ2-7; 7 bases align to TRBD1. CDR3 length: 14 amino acids. Germline V gene lookup returns CDR1 SGHDT and CDR2 YYEEEE. V lost 5 bases to trimming and J lost 0 bases; unmatched junction nucleotides: 5. This chain's CDR3 is CASRERQGSYEQYF. The DNA of the CDR3 is TGTGCCAGCAGGGAGAGACAGGGCTCCTACGAGCAGTACTTC. Supplemented by reference TRBV5-6 and TRBJ2-7, the full variable domain reads DAGVTQSPTHLIKTRGQQVTLRCSPKSGHDTVSWYQQALGQGPQFIFQYYEEEERQRGNFPDRFSGHQFPNYSSELNVNALLLGDSALYLCASRERQGSYEQYFGPGTRLTVT.

The rearrangement uses TRBV11-2 and TRBJ2-3; 10 bases are a match to TRBD2. The CDR3 runs to 14 residues. Trimming at V came to 5 bases and at J to 4 bases, leaving 3 bases not matched to a gene. The germline V gene encodes CDR1 SGHAT and CDR2 FQNNGV. The CDR3 sequence is CASSDGTSADTQYF. The CDR3, as DNA: TGTGCCAGCAGCGACGGGACTAGCGCAGATACGCAGTATTTT.

The rearrangement joins TRBV28 to TRBJ1-4; 7 bases agree with TRBD1. Germline values: CDR1 MDHEN, CDR2 SYDVKM. V was pared by 6 bases and J by 7 bases, with 14 bases of the junction left unmatched. The CDR3 contains 16 residues. CDR3 amino acids: CASSPLQQGISEKLFF. CDR3 DNA: TGTGCCAGCAGCCCTCTCCAACAGGGGATAAGTGAAAAACTGTTTTTT.

The chain carries TRBV5-5 and TRBJ1-4, with 7 positions matching TRBD1. V was pared by 4 bases and J by 2 bases, with 2 bases of the junction left unmatched. The germline gives CDR1 SGHKS, CDR2 YYEKEE (reference sequence). The CDR3 spans 14 residues. CDR3 in amino acids: CASSLQGTNEKLFF. The CDR3, as DNA: TGTGCCAGCAGCCTACAGGGGACTAATGAAAAACTGTTTTTT.

The chain carries TRBV2 and TRBJ1-3, with no clear D. The CDR3 is made up of 14 amino acids. V was shortened by 3 bases and J by 0 bases, with 6 bases between the two germline ends. CDR1 is SNHLY and CDR2 is FYNNEI in the germline V gene. Written as DNA, the CDR3 is TGTGCCAGCAGTGACCCCCGCTCTGGAAACACCATATATTTT. The encoded protein is CASSDPRSGNTIYF.

This clone was counted once. The rearrangement links TRBV13 to TRBJ2-1, with D possibly being TRBD1 (6 bases). Germline loops: CDR1 PRHDT, CDR2 FYEKMQ (reference sequence). The CDR3 spans 12 residues. V lost 5 bases and J lost 8, with 10 bases in between. The CDR3, as DNA: TGTGCCAGCAGCCAAGCAGGGGATGAGCAGTTCTTC. It codes for CASSQAGDEQFF.

This sequence joins TRBV5-5 and TRBJ2-1, with 9 bases aligning to TRBD2. CDR1 and CDR2 (germline): SGHKS, YYEKEE (reference sequence). V shed 0 bases and J 7 bases; nucleotides not matched to a gene: 14. This CDR3 comprises 18 residues. The CDR3 bases are TGTGCCAGCAGCTTGGTTCTTGCGGGGGGGCAAGTCTGGAATGAGCAGTTCTTC. As protein: CASSLVLAGGQVWNEQFF.

J is TRBJ2-1 and V is TRBV7-2; 10 nucleotides agree with TRBD2. CDR1 and CDR2 (germline): SGHTA, FQGNSA. With V trimmed by 6 bases and J by 8 bases, 4 bases remained unmatched. This CDR3 is built from 13 residues. The CDR3 here is CASSPSGGYEQFF. CDR3 DNA sequence: TGTGCCAGCAGTCCTAGCGGGGGTTATGAGCAGTTCTTC.